This record concerns one TCR beta chain sequence. The sample is drawn from a study of T cells in Graves' hyperthyroidism and ophthalmopathy. In patients aged 18 to 65, hyperthyroidism was newly diagnosed, with duration under 2 months. Uncontrolled infection, other autoimmune disease, pregnancy or lactation excluded patients. Clinical symptoms, serum thyroxine and TRAb, thyroid ultrasound and orbital computed tomography together formed the diagnostic basis. RNA transcripts provided the source from which TCR beta CDR3 regions were amplified. HTBI primers were employed in a first-round RT-PCR of the TCR CDR3. In TCRdb, the multiplex PCR reads were re-called with MiXCR into one record per CDR3 protein. The sample consists of about 680,000 distinct CDR3 sequences, just over 35% of them appearing once. CDR3 length: 14 residues. Germline CDR1 and CDR2: PRHDT and FYEKMQ (reference sequence). Trimming removed 6 bases from V and 4 bases from J; junction bases left unmatched: 6.

Material: blood. This clonotype was sampled from a woman in her 40s with Graves' hyperthyroidism. V is TRBV13 and J is TRBJ1-1; TRBD1 matches at 9 bases. CDR3 in DNA: TGTGCCAGCAGTACCCGACAGGGGGGCACTGAAGCTTTCTTT. This codes for CASSTRQGGTEAFF.